The 4 T cell receptor beta chains presented below share a single source sample, sequenced in a study of CD8+CD57+ T cells in acquired aplastic anemia. Those patients picked for sequencing had displayed CD8+CD57+ cell expansion on flow cytometry. According to the study, genomic DNA was the template for TCR beta VDJ and CDR3 profiling. TCRdb re-called the reads with MiXCR, one entry per CDR3 protein. The sample lists 150,000 to 180,000 distinct CDR3 sequences; roughly 54% were seen once. The specimen was sorted CD4+, CD8+, or CD8+CD57+ T cells (not recorded which) from PBMCs. These receptors were collected from a human donor with aplastic anemia.

This clonotype came up many times. The chain has TRBV6-2 or TRBV6-3 and TRBJ1-5; 7 bases fit TRBD1. With 6 bases clipped from V and 4 bases from J, the junction kept 12 bases outside the gene matches. Germline CDR1 and CDR2: MNHEY and SVGEGT. This CDR3 has 16 residues. CDR3: CASRDLQGVRNQPQHF. The CDR3 bases are TGTGCCAGCAGGGATCTCCAGGGGGTACGGAATCAGCCCCAGCATTTT.

A single count supports this clonotype. The genes are TRBV12-3 or TRBV12-4 and TRBJ2-7; D is unclear. This CDR3 has 11 residues. Trimming stripped 3 bases from V and 5 bases from J, with 5 bases between. The CDR3 DNA sequence: TGTGCCAGCAGTTTTTTGAACGAGCAGTACTTC. Translated: CASSFLNEQYF.

This rearrangement joins TRBV19 to TRBJ2-7; D is undetermined. The CDR3 contains 14 residues. Germline CDR1 is LNHDA and CDR2 is SQIVND (reference sequence). Trimming pared 2 bases from V and 0 bases from J, leaving 8 bases between. CDR3 DNA sequence: TGTGCCAGTAGTATAAGATTGGACTCCTACGAGCAGTACTTC. It is translated as CASSIRLDSYEQYF.

This clonotype has ten or more counts. The chain links TRBV6-5 to TRBJ2-4, with unresolved D. CDR1 is MNHEY, CDR2 SVGAGI, per germline. Trimming took 5 bases from V and 8 from J, leaving 16 bases between them. The CDR3 runs 14 residues. The CDR3 region is CASSTQPANDIQYF. In nucleotides, the CDR3 is TGTGCCAGCAGTACCCAGCCGGCAAACGACATTCAGTACTTC.